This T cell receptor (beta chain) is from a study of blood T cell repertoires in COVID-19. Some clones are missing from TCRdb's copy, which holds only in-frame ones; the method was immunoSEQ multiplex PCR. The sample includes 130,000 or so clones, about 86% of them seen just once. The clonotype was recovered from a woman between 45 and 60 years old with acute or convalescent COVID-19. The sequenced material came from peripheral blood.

CDR3 region: CASSGTTSGTYNEQFF. The CDR3 DNA sequence: TGCGCCAGCAGCGGCACTACTAGCGGTACCTACAATGAGCAGTTCTTC. This chain joins TRBV5-1 and TRBJ2-1; 8 bases match TRBD2. Losses at the gene ends were 4 bases for V and 2 bases for J; bases not matched to a gene: 8. The CDR3 contains 16 residues. CDR1 and CDR2 (germline): SGHRS, YFSETQ. The full variable domain, in which reference TRBV5-1 and TRBJ2-1 provide the parts outside the CDR3, is KAGVTQTPRYLIKTRGQQVTLSCSPISGHRSVSWYQQTPGQGLQFLFEYFSETQRNKGNFPGRFSGRQFSNSRSEMNVSTLELGDSALYLCASSGTTSGTYNEQFFGPGTRLTVL.